The following is a T cell receptor (beta chain) sequence with its context. What it recognizes is unknown. CD8 cells regarded as naive lacked CD45RO, were positively chosen for CCR7, and omitted terminally differentiated effector memory CD45RA+ cells. Original methodology: Junction-only sequences produced by ImmunoSEQ had no quality scores, so filtering differed. Assay: immunoSEQ multiplex PCR; the TCRdb copy retains only in-frame clones and omits some. V, J and clone size were drawn from that table, and D and trimming were deduced from the DNA. The repertoire holds more than 2 million clones, with just under 95% as singletons. The source of the sample is a study of shared clonotypes between healthy human individuals. Study-level points and caveats: The generation probabilities recorded for non-shared clonotypes fell below those of clonotypes shared by all four donors.

This TCR was recovered from a man between 18 and 29 years old in good health. Some clones in this sample may be carry-over from other donors' samples. Sequencing used naive CD8+ T cells from PBMCs.

The CDR3 sequence: CASSPQGQNNSPLHF. CDR3 DNA: TGCGCCAGCAGCCCCCAGGGGCAGAATAATTCACCCCTCCACTTT. This rearrangement joins TRBV5-1 to TRBJ1-6; perhaps TRBD1 as D (6 bases). The germline CDR1 and CDR2 sequences are SGHRS and YFSETQ. Trimming pared 4 bases from V and 5 bases from J, leaving 13 bases between. The CDR3 length is 15 residues.